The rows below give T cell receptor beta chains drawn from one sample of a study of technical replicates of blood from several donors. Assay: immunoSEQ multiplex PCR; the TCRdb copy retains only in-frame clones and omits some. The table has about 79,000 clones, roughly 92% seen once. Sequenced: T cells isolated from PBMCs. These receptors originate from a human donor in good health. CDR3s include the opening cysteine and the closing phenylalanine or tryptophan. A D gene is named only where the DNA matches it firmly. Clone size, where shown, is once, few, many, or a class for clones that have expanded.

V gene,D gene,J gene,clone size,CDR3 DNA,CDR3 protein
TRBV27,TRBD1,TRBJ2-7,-,TGTGCCAGCATAGGGACAGTAGGTCAGTACTTC,CASIGTVGQYF
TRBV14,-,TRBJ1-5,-,TGTGCCAGCAGCCAGTCGGAGAATCAGCCCCAGCATTTT,CASSQSENQPQHF
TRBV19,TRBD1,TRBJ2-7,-,TGTGCCAGTAGTATGGGACAGGGTAATTACGAGCAGTACTTC,CASSMGQGNYEQYF
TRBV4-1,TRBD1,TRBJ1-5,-,TGCGCCAGCAGCCACGGGACAGGGAATCAGCCCCAGCATTTT,CASSHGTGNQPQHF
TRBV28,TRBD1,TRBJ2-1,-,TGTGCCAGCAGTTCCCGGGACAGAACCTACAATGAGCAGTTCTTC,CASSSRDRTYNEQFF
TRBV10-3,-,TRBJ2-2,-,TGTGCCATCAGTTCAGATCCAAGTGCCAACACCGGGGAGCTGTTTTTT,CAISSDPSANTGELFF
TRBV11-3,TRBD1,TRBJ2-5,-,TGTGCCAGCAGCTTAGGGACAGGGGGCGGACGTGAGACCCAGTACTTC,CASSLGTGGGRETQYF
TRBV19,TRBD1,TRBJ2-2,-,TGTGCCAGTAGTATTTTGGCGGCCGGGACAGGGTCCAGGGGGGAGCTGTTTTTT,CASSILAAGTGSRGELFF
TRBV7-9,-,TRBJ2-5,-,TGTGCCAGCAGCTTAGGCGGGGTTCGGCAAGAGACCCAGTACTTC,CASSLGGVRQETQYF
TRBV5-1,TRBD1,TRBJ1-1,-,TGCGCCAGCAGAAATTTCGGGACAGGGGGCTTTGTATGGACTGAAGCTTTCTTT,CASRNFGTGGFVWTEAFF
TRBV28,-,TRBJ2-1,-,TGTGCCAGCAGTTTAGTCTACTCCTACAATGAGCAGTTCTTC,CASSLVYSYNEQFF
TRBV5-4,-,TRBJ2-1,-,TGTGCCAGCAGCTTGGGTCGGTATGAGCAGTTCTTC,CASSLGRYEQFF
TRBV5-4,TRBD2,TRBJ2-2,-,TGTGCCAGCAGCTTGGGGGGACTAGCGGGAGCCGGGGAGCTGTTTTTT,CASSLGGLAGAGELFF
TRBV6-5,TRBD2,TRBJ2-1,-,TGTGCCAGCAGTTCCTATCTAGCGGGAGACCAGTTCTTC,CASSSYLAGDQFF
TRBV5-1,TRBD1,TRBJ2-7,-,TGCGCCAGCAGCTCACCGGGACAGACCTACGAGCAGTACTTC,CASSSPGQTYEQYF
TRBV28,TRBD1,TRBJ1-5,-,TGTGCCAGCAGTTTGGGGAGGACAGGGGAGCGGCCCCAGCATTTT,CASSLGRTGERPQHF
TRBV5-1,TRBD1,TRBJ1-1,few,TGCGCCAGCAGCCGTGGGACAGCCCAACCATCTACCACATTT,CASSRGTAQPSTTF
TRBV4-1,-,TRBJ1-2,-,TGCGCCAGCAGCCAAGAAGTTACAACCTATGGCTACACCTTC,CASSQEVTTYGYTF
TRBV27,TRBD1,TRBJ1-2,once,TGTGCCAGCAGTTTCTATAGCACAGGGGGCGCCGGGGACTATGGCTACACCTTC,CASSFYSTGGAGDYGYTF
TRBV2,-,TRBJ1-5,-,TGTGCCAGCAGTTCCAGGTTCTCGGAGCCCCAGCATTTT,CASSSRFSEPQHF
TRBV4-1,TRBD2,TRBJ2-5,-,TGCGCCAGCAGGCCCGAGCCGGGAGGACAAGAGACCCAGTACTTC,CASRPEPGGQETQYF
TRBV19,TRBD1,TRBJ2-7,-,TGTGCCAGTAGTCCGGGACAGGTAAGGGGCTACGAGCAGTACTTC,CASSPGQVRGYEQYF
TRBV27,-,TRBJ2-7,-,TGTGCCAGCAAGGGGTTCACCTACGAGCAGTACTTC,CASKGFTYEQYF
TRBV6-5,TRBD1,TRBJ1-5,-,TGTGCCAGCAGTTACTCCGGACAGGGGAATCAGCCCCAGCATTTT,CASSYSGQGNQPQHF
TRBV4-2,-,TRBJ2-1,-,TGTGCCAGCAGCCAATCAGACAGGAGCTCCTACAATGAGCAGTTCTTC,CASSQSDRSSYNEQFF
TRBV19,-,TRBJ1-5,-,TGTGCCAGTAGGGTCACAGACAATAGCAATCAGCCCCAGCATTTT,CASRVTDNSNQPQHF
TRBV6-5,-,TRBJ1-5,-,TGTGCCAGCAGTCGAACAGTAAGCAATCAGCCCCAGCATTTT,CASSRTVSNQPQHF
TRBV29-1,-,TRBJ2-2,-,TGCAGCGTTATTCCTCACGACAGCTACACCGGGGAGCTGTTTTTT,CSVIPHDSYTGELFF